A single sample gave rise to the 14 T cell receptor beta chains below, sequenced in a study of T-cell reconstitution after alpha-beta-depleted transplantation in children. Construction of the TCRbeta library involved unique molecular identifiers. TCRdb re-derived calls from the PCR reads in MiXCR, one entry per CDR3 protein. Of about 220,000 distinct CDR3 sequences detected, under 20% appear once; the ten largest clones hold 43%. The sample consisted of PBMCs, mostly from graft donor cells, taken 360 days after TCRalphabeta/CD19-depleted stem cell transplant. Source of these receptors: a male patient between 2 and 10 years old who had a stem cell transplant for acute lymphoblastic leukemia, so the T cells may come from the graft donor.

This clonotype turned up a few times. The V and J genes are TRBV12-3 or TRBV12-4 and TRBJ1-2; perhaps TRBD1 as D (6 bases). This CDR3 spans 14 amino acids. The V end was cut by 7 bases, the J end by 5 bases, with 17 bases between. Here the CDR3 reads CASKPRGAWYGYTF. The DNA of the CDR3 is TGTGCCAGCAAACCACGGGGGGCCTGGTATGGCTACACCTTC.

This clonotype was seen only a few times. J is TRBJ2-5 and V is TRBV5-1, with 11 bases identical to TRBD2. CDR3 size: 14 residues. Germline values: CDR1 SGHRS, CDR2 YFSETQ. J lost 5 bases, V lost 5 bases, and 5 bases had no gene match. The CDR3 loop reads CASSVTSGTETQYF. The CDR3 nucleotides read TGCGCCAGCAGTGTGACTAGCGGGACGGAGACCCAGTACTTC. The full variable domain, rest sourced from reference TRBV5-1 and TRBJ2-5, is KAGVTQTPRYLIKTRGQQVTLSCSPISGHRSVSWYQQTPGQGLQFLFEYFSETQRNKGNFPGRFSGRQFSNSRSEMNVSTLELGDSALYLCASSVTSGTETQYFGPGTRLLVL.

The rearrangement links TRBV29-1 to TRBJ2-2; 8 nucleotides agree with TRBD1. The CDR3 runs 16 residues. CDR1 is SQVTM, CDR2 ANQGSEA, per germline. V trimming: 3 bases; J trimming: 1 base; junction bases outside the gene matches: 7. CDR3 protein: CSVEGRGPENTGELFF. The CDR3 DNA sequence: TGCAGCGTTGAGGGCAGGGGGCCAGAGAACACCGGGGAGCTGTTTTTT.

This clonotype was detected only a few times. The chain is built from TRBV15 and TRBJ2-3; possible D gene TRBD1, 6 bases. There are 12 residues in the CDR3. V was cut by 10 bases and J by 4 bases, with 12 bases left in between. The V gene's germline CDR1 is LNHNV and CDR2 YYDKDF (reference sequence). The CDR3 region has the DNA TGTGCCATAGGCAGGGGTGCAGATACGCAGTATTTT. Residues: CAIGRGADTQYF.

In its sample, this clonotype was seen a few times. The chain links TRBV20-1 to TRBJ2-3; D possibly matches TRBD1 or TRBD2 (5 bases each). V was pared by 6 bases and J by 4 bases, with 23 bases between. CDR1 is DFQATT and CDR2 is SNEGSKA in the germline V gene (reference sequence). This CDR3 comprises 16 residues. As DNA, the CDR3 is TGCAGTGCGACGACATTTTTCGGGGCGAGATCAGATACGCAGTATTTT. Its protein product is CSATTFFGARSDTQYF.

This clonotype was observed at least ten times. The chain couples TRBV20-1 to TRBJ2-7, with D possibly TRBD2 on 5 matching bases. This CDR3 region has 14 residues. The V end was cut by 1 base, the J end by 2 bases, with 12 bases between. Germline loops: CDR1 DFQATT, CDR2 SNEGSKA (reference sequence). In DNA form, the CDR3 reads TGCAGTGCTAGAGCCGGCAGAGGGCCCTACGAGCAGTACTTC. It yields the protein CSARAGRGPYEQYF.

The DNA of the CDR3 is TGCGCCAGCAGCCAAGATCTGCGGGGGAGCATCACAGATACGCAGTATTTT. Amino acid sequence: CASSQDLRGSITDTQYF. V is TRBV4-1 and J is TRBJ2-3; the match to TRBD2 covers 7 bases. J was trimmed by 2 bases and V by 0 bases; bases with no gene match: 8. Germline V lookup: CDR1 MGHRA, CDR2 YSYEKL. The CDR3 has 17 residues.

The chain couples TRBV6-2 or TRBV6-3 to TRBJ2-3, with TRBD2 matching over 10 bases. With 6 bases clipped from V and 2 bases from J, the junction kept 20 bases outside the gene matches. CDR3 length equals 20 residues. Germline CDR1 MNHEY, CDR2 SVGEGT. As DNA, the CDR3 is TGTGCCAGCAGCTTCCTCTTAGCGGGGGGTAAAGTCGAGTACACAGATACGCAGTATTTT. Translating gives CASSFLLAGGKVEYTDTQYF.

This chain joins TRBV6-5 and TRBJ2-6; possible D gene TRBD2, 7 bases. The ends were cut back, 3 bases at V and 2 bases at J, with 20 bases in the middle. This CDR3 region has 19 residues. Germline V gene data show CDR1 as MNHEY and CDR2 as SVGAGI. In DNA, the CDR3 is TGTGCCAGCAGTTATTTCCCGCGGGGGCCGGAGGCTGGGGCCAACGTCCTGACTTTC. It yields the protein CASSYFPRGPEAGANVLTF.

This clonotype has only a few counts. The rearrangement uses TRBV5-1 and TRBJ1-2, with D possibly TRBD1 on 6 matching bases. Germline CDR1 SGHRS, CDR2 YFSETQ. The CDR3 contains 13 residues. The V gene lost 2 bases and the J gene lost 4 bases, with 9 bases spanning the gap. The CDR3 reads CASSFDRIYGYTF. CDR3 nucleotides: TGCGCCAGCAGCTTTGACAGGATCTATGGCTACACCTTC.

The J gene is TRBJ1-2, the V gene TRBV7-2; D is perhaps TRBD1 (5 bases). CDR1 SGHTA and CDR2 FQGNSA come from the germline V gene. The CDR3 runs 14 residues. V shed 4 bases and J shed 4 bases, with 13 bases lying between them. CDR3 region: CASSSNQGSYGYTF. The CDR3 nucleotides read TGTGCCAGCAGCTCCAACCAGGGATCCTATGGCTACACCTTC. The full variable domain, completed using reference TRBV7-2 and TRBJ1-2, is GAGVSQSPSNKVTEKGKDVELRCDPISGHTALYWYRQSLGQGLEFLIYFQGNSAPDKSGLPSDRFSAERTGGSVSTLTIQRTQQEDSAVYLCASSSNQGSYGYTFGSGTRLTVV.

This chain links TRBV10-3 with TRBJ2-2, with TRBD2 identical over 13 bases. Germline CDR1 and CDR2: ENHRY and SYGVKD. Trimming at V came to 0 bases and at J to 3 bases, leaving 4 bases not matched to a gene. The CDR3 length is 18 residues. In DNA form, the CDR3 reads TGTGCCATCAGTGAGTCGACTAGCGGGGGGTCTGACACCGGGGAGCTGTTTTTT. The encoded protein is CAISESTSGGSDTGELFF.

This clonotype was seen a few times. This chain connects TRBV3-1 to TRBJ2-2; perhaps TRBD1 as D (7 bases). The germline V gene has CDR1 LGHDT and CDR2 YNNKEL (reference sequence). CDR3 length: 14 residues. V gave up 4 bases and J gave up 4 bases, with 10 bases separating them. The CDR3 loop reads CASSRQGGTGELFF. Written as DNA, the CDR3 is TGTGCCAGCAGCCGACAGGGAGGCACCGGGGAGCTGTTTTTT.

This clonotype has a handful of counts. The genes are TRBV15 and TRBJ2-1, with TRBD2 identical over 10 bases. The ends lost 2 bases at V and 7 bases at J; junction bases unmatched: 11. The CDR3 runs 17 residues. The V gene's germline CDR1 is LNHNV and CDR2 YYDKDF (reference sequence). CDR3 amino acids: CATSRPPLAGVSNEQFF. CDR3 DNA: TGTGCCACCAGCAGACCCCCCCTAGCGGGAGTTTCGAATGAGCAGTTCTTC.